Given below is one T cell receptor beta chain in context. The Seattle patients, enrolled during active infection, were followed longitudinally. The CDR3 consists of 16 residues. Trimming left V 2 bases short and J 4 bases short, with 16 bases between. Germline CDR1 and CDR2: MDHEN and SYDVKM. The entry originates in a study of blood T cell repertoires in COVID-19. In the study's own analysis: By means of reference gene primer amplification, nucleated cell counts were estimated. Repertoires were generated with immunoSEQ multiplex PCR, while TCRdb's copy carries only in-frame clones and drops some. V, J and clone size reflect that table, while D and trimming were determined from the DNA. The table lists approximately 230,000 clones, about 91% of them singletons, with about 5.9% in the top ten.

This clonotype was obtained from a woman in her twenties or thirties with COVID-19, enrolled during active disease. The rearrangement uses TRBV28 and TRBJ2-3, with D perhaps TRBD1 (5 bases). Sequencing input: peripheral blood. CDR3 loop: CASSLGRVLSPDTQYF. The DNA for the CDR3 is TGTGCCAGCAGTTTAGGCAGGGTCCTAAGTCCAGATACGCAGTATTTT.